This T cell receptor beta chain derives from a study of T cells in Graves' hyperthyroidism and ophthalmopathy. Thyroid ultrasound, orbital computed tomography, clinical symptoms, and serum thyroxine and TRAb underpinned diagnoses. Regarding the study as a whole: Blood samples included most of the expanded thyroid clonotypes exceeding 0.001.

Authors of the study amplified TCR beta CDR3 regions from RNA transcripts. With the HTBI primer set, the TCR CDR3 went through a first round of RT-PCR. TCRdb called the multiplex PCR reads again in MiXCR, with one record for every CDR3 protein. The sample includes about 330,000 distinct CDR3 sequences, approximately 14% of them seen just once. The sample holds a few counts of this clonotype. Its antigen is still unknown. V shed 2 bases and J shed 4 bases, with 17 bases lying between them. CDR1 SEHNR and CDR2 FQNEAQ come from the germline V gene (reference sequence). This CDR3 is built from 16 residues.

The V call is TRBV7-9, the J call TRBJ2-5, with D perhaps TRBD2 (7 bases). This TCR derives from a woman in her 40s with Graves' ophthalmopathy. The sample was blood. The CDR3 bases are TGTGCCAGCAGCTTATCGTCCCCGGGGGGCGGAGAGACCCAGTACTTC. This codes for CASSLSSPGGGETQYF.